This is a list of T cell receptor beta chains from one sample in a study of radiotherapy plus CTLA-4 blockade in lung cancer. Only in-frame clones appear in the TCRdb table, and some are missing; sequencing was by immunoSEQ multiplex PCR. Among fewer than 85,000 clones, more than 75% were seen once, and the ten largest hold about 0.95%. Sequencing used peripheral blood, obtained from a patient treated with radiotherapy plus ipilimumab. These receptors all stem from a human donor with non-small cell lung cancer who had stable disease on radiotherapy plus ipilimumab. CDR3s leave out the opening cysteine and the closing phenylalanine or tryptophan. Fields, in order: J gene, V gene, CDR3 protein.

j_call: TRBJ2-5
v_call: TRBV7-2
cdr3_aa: ASSLAGLAGETQY

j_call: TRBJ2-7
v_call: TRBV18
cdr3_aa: ASSNRTVWY

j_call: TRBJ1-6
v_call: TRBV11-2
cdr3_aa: ASSLDRGTGKSPLH

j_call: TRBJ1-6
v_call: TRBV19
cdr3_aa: ASSEQGSTSPLH

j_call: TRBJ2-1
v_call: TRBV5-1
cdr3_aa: ASTPSVVAGGNNEQF

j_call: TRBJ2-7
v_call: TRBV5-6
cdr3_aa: ASSLVRDRGLEQY

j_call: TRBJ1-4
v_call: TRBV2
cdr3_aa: ASSGQSNEKLF

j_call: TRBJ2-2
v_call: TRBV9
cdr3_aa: ASSAPGSGELF

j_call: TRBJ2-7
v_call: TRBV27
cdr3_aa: ASSLGQSYEQY

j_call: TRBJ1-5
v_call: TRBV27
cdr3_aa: ASSDRGRGDNQPQH

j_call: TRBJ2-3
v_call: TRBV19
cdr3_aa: AIRWTDTQY

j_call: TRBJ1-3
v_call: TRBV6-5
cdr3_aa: ASSYSPGGGGNTIY

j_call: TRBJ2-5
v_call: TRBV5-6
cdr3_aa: ASSLTADSLTQY

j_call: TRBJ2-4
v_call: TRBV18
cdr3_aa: ASSPTWGAGNIQY

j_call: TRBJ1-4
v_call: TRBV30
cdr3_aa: AWTLTHGGEKLF

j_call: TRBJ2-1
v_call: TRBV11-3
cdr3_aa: ASSLGPSTNEQF

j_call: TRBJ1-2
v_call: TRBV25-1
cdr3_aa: ASSGPGTSPGGYGYT